This TCR beta chain comes out of a study of blood T cell repertoires in COVID-19. For the study at large: Italy, Spain and the United States were the sources of the convalescent and acute COVID-19 samples.

A single count supports this clone. The germline gives CDR1 SGHTA, CDR2 FQGNSA. Trimming stripped 5 bases from V and 3 bases from J, with 8 bases between. The CDR3 has 12 residues. Researchers sorted participants into cohorts using their self-reported clinical history. How the authors handled the data: Reference gene primers were amplified, and this amplification served to estimate nucleated cell counts. The assay was immunoSEQ multiplex PCR, and TCRdb's table has in-frame clones only and misses some. V and J calls and clone size are as listed in that table; D and trimming were resolved from the DNA. The table has 300,000 to 400,000 clones, 75% to 90% seen once; the top ten hold about 5.2%.

This chain connects TRBV7-2 to TRBJ2-7; no clear D. The sequencing input was PBMCs or T cells enriched from blood (not recorded which). This receptor was obtained from a man aged 60-69 years who had recovered from COVID-19. The CDR3 spells CASSLPYYEQYF. The CDR3 region has the DNA TGTGCCAGCAGCCTCCCCTACTACGAGCAGTACTTC.